The subject of this entry is one TCR beta chain. Its antigen is still unknown. Unique molecular identifiers tagged the TCRbeta library. Using its own MiXCR run on the PCR reads, TCRdb lists one record per CDR3 protein. The sample has about a million distinct CDR3 sequences, about 30% seen once. The sample comes from a study of T-cell reconstitution after alpha-beta-depleted transplantation in children. Regarding the study as a whole: Certain patients had high TCRbeta diversity at day 60, and it came from recipient T cells and thymic progenitors that survived.

Germline lookup yields CDR1 DFQATT and CDR2 SNEGSKA (reference sequence). The CDR3 has 13 residues. V shed 5 bases and J shed 8 bases, with 16 bases lying between them. This chain connects TRBV20-1 to TRBJ1-5, with TRBD1 as a possible D gene (6 bases). Source: PBMCs, mostly from graft donor cells, taken 360 days after TCRalphabeta/CD19-depleted stem cell transplant. The source is a boy in the first two years of life who had a stem cell transplant for SCID, so the T cells may come from the graft donor. The CDR3 spells CSAAGQGRKPQHF. As DNA, the CDR3 is TGCAGTGCTGCGGGTCAGGGGAGGAAGCCCCAGCATTTT.